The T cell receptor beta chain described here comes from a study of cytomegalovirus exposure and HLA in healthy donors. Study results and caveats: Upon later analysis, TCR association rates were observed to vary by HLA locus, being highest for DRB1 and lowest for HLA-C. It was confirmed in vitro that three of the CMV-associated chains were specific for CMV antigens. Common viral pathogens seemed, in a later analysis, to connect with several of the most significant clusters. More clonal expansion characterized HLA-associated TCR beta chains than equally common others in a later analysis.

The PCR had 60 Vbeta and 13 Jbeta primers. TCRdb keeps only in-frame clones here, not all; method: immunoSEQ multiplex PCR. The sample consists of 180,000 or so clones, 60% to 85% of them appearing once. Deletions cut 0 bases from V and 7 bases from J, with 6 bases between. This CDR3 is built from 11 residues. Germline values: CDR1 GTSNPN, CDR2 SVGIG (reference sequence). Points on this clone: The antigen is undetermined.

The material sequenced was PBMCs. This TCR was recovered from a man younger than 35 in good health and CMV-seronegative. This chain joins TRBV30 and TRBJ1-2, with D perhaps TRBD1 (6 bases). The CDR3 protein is CAWSVGGGYTF. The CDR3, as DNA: TGTGCCTGGAGTGTAGGGGGTGGCTACACCTTC.